This record looks at one T cell receptor beta chain sequence and its context. Its specificity is not known. Trimming removed 1 base from V and 2 bases from J, with 13 bases in between. The CDR3 loop spans 16 amino acids. From germline, CDR1 is SGDLS and CDR2 YYNGEE. The data were taken from a study of blood T cells in healthy people across ages. At least 7 million PBMCs were isolated per sample. The use of a sample-barcoded 5' primer and a J-beta primer mix characterized a second PCR of about 7 to 12 cycles. TCRdb fed the 5' RACE reads into MiXCR, producing one record per CDR3 protein. The data contain hundreds of thousands of distinct CDR3 sequences, about 54% of them singletons. Study-wide points: Investigators viewed diversity estimates from one million T cells as underestimates, the study reported.

V gene TRBV9 combines with J gene TRBJ2-4; D uncertain. The TCR comes from a man in his fifties or sixties in good health. Material for sequencing was blood. The CDR3: CASSVTTASSKNIQYF. Here the CDR3 DNA reads TGTGCCAGCAGCGTAACAACAGCTTCTTCCAAAAACATTCAGTACTTC.